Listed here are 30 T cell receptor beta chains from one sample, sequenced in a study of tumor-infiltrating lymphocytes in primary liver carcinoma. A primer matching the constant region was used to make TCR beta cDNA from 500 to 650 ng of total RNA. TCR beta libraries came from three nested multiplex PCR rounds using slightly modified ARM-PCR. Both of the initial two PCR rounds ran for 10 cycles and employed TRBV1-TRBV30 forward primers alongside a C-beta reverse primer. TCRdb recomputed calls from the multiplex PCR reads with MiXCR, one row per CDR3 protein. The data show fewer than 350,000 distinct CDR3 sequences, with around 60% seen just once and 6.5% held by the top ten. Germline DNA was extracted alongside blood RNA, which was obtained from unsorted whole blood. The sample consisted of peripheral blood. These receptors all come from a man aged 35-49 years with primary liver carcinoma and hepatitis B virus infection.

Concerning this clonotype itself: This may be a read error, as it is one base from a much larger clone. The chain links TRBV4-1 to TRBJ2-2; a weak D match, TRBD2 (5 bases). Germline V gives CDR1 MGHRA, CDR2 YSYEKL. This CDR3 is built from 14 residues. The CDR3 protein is CAISPGILTGELFF. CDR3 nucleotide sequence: TGCGCCATCAGCCCCGGGATACTCACCGGGGAGCTGTTTTTT.

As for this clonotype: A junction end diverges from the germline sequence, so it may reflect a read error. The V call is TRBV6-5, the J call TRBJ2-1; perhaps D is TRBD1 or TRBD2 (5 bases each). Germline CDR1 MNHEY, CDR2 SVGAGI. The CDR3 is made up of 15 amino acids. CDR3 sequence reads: CASIRRWDGNNDQFF. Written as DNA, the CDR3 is TGTGCCAGCATTCGTCGATGGGACGGAAACAATGATCAGTTCTTC.

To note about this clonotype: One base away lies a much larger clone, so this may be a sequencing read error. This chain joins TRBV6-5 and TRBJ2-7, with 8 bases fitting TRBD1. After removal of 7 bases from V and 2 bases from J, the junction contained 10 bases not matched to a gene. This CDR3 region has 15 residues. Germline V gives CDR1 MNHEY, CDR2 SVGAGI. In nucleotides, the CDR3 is TGTGCCAGCAACCGGGGAGGACAGGGAACCTACGAGCAGTACTTC. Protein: CASNRGGQGTYEQYF.

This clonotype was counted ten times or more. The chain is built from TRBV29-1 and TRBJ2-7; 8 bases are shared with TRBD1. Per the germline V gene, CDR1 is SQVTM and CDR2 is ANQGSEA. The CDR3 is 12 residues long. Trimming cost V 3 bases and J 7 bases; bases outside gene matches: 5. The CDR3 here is CSVEPGGGEQYF. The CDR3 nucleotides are TGCAGCGTTGAGCCAGGGGGCGGAGAGCAGTACTTC.

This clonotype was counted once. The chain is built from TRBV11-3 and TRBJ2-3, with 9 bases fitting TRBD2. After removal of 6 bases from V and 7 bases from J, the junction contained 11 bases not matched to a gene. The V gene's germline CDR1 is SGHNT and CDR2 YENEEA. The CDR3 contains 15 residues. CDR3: CASSSLAGNKNTQYF. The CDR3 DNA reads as TGTGCCAGCAGTTCGCTAGCGGGAAACAAAAATACGCAGTATTTT.

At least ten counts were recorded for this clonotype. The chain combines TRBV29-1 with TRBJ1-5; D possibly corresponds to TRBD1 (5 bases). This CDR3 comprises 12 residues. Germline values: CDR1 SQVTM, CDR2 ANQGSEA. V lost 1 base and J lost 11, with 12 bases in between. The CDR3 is CSVEVGGRTQHF. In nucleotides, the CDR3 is TGCAGCGTTGAAGTCGGGGGTCGGACCCAGCATTTT.

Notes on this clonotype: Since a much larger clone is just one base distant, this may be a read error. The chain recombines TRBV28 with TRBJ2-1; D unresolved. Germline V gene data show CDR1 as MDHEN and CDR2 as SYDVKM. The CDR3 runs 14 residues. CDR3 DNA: TGTGCCAGCATTTACAGCCGGGTCTACAATGAGCGGTTCTTC. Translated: CASIYSRVYNERFF.

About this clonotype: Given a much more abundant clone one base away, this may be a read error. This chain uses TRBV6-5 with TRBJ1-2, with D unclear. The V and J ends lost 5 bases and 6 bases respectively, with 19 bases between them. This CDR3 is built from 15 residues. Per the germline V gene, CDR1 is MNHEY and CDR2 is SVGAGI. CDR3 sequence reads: CASSPVLPPNNGYTF. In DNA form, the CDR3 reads TGTGCCAGCAGTCCGGTCCTACCCCCGAACAATGGCTACACCTTC.

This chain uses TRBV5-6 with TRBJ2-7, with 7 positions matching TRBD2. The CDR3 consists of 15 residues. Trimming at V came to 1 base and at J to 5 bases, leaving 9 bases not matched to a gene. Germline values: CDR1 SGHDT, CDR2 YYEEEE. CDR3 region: CASSLIGRENDEQYF. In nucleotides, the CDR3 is TGTGCCAGCAGCTTGATCGGGCGGGAGAACGACGAGCAGTACTTC.

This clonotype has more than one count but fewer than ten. The CDR3 region has the DNA TGTGCCTGGAGTGTACATCTGGGTCAGCCCCAGCATTTT. This sequence encodes CAWSVHLGQPQHF. J is TRBJ1-5 and V is TRBV30; D not certain. V was trimmed by 0 bases and J by 6 bases, leaving 9 bases between them. Germline V gives CDR1 GTSNPN, CDR2 SVGIG (reference sequence). This CDR3 is 13 amino acids long.

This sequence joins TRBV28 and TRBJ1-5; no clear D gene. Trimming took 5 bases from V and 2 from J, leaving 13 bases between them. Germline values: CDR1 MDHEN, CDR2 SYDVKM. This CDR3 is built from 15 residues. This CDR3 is CASSGMFDGNQPQHF. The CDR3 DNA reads TGTGCCAGCAGTGGGATGTTTGATGGCAATCAGCCCCAGCATTTT.

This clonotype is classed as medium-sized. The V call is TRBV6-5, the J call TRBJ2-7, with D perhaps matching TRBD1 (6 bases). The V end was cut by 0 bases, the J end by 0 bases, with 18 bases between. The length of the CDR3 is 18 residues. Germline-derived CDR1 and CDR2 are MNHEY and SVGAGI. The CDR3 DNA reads TGTGCCAGCAGTTACTCTCCAGGGGTTAGAGGTAGCTCCTACGAGCAGTACTTC. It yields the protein CASSYSPGVRGSSYEQYF.

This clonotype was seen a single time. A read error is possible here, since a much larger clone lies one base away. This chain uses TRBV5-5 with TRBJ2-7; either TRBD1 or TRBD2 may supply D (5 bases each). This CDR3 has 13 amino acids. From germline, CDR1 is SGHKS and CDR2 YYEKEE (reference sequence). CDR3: CVSSLGPGGEQYF. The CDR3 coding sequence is TGTGTCAGCAGCTTGGGACCCGGCGGGGAGCAGTACTTC.

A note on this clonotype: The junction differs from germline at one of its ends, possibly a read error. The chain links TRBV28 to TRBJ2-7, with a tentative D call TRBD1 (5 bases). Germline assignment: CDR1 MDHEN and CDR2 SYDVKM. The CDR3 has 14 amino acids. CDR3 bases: TGTGCCAACAGTTCCCAACAGGAACCCTACGAGCAGTACTTC. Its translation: CANSSQQEPYEQYF.

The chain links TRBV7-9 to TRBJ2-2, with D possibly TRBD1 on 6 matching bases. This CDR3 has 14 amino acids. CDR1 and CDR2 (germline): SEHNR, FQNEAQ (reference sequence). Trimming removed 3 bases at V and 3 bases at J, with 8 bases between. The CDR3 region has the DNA TGTGCCAGCAGCTTCGACAGGTACACCGGGGAGCTGTTTTTT. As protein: CASSFDRYTGELFF.

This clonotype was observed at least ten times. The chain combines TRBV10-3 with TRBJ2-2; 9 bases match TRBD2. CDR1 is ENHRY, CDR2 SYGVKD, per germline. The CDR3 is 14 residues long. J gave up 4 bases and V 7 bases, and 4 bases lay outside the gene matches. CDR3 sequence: CAITREGFTGELFF. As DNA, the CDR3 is TGTGCCATCACGCGGGAGGGATTCACCGGGGAGCTGTTTTTT.

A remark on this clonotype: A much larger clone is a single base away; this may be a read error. CDR3 in DNA: TGTGCCAGCAGTGAAGCGTCCCCGGGACATTACGATGAGCAGTTCTTC. Protein: CASSEASPGHYDEQFF. This chain links TRBV6-1 with TRBJ2-1; D might be TRBD1 (6 bases). The germline V gene has CDR1 MNHNS and CDR2 SASEGT. This CDR3 is built from 16 residues. V gave up 0 bases and J gave up 8 bases, with 17 bases separating them.

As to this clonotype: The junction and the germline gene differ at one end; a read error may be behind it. The CDR3 loop reads CASTWGQPNEKLFF. The CDR3 bases are TGTGCTAGCACCTGGGGACAGCCTAATGAAAAACTGTTTTTT. V usage is TRBV2 and J usage is TRBJ1-4; 7 positions agree with TRBD1. In germline, CDR1 is SNHLY, CDR2 FYNNEI. This CDR3 region has 14 residues.

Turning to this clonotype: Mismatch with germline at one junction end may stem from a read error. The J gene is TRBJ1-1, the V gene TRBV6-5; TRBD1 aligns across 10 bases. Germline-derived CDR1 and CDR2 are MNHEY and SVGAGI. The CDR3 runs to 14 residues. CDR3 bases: TGTGTCAGCAGTTACTCGAGACAGGGGGCATTGGCTTTCTTT. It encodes CVSSYSRQGALAFF.

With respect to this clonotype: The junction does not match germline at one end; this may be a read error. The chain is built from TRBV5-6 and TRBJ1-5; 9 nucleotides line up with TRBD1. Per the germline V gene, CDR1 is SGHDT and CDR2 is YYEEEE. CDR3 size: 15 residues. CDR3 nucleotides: TGTGCCAGTAGCTTGGAGGGGACAGGGATTCAGCCCCAGCATTTT. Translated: CASSLEGTGIQPQHF.

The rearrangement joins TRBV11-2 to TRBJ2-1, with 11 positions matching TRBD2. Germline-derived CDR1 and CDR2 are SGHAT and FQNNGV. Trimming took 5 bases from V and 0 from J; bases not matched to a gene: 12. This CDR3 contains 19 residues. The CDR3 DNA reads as TGTGCCAGCAGCACACAACTAGCGGGAGCGATCCCCTCCTACAATGAGCAGTTCTTC. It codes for CASSTQLAGAIPSYNEQFF.

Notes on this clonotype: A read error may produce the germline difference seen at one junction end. CDR3 loop: CTSSPLEGVHNEQFF. CDR3 coding DNA: TGTACCAGCAGTCCCCTAGAGGGTGTACACAATGAGCAGTTCTTC. The chain carries TRBV12-3 or TRBV12-4 and TRBJ2-1, with a weak D call TRBD2 (5 bases). This CDR3 is built from 15 residues.

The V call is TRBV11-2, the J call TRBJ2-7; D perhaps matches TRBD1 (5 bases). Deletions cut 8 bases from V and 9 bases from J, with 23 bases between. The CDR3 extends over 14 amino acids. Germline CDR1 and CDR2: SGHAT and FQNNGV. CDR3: CASSCSDNLRGQYF. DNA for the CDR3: TGTGCCAGCTCATGTTCGGACAATCTACGAGGGCAGTACTTC. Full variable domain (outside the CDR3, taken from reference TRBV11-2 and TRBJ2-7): EAGVAQSPRYKIIEKRQSVAFWCNPISGHATLYWYQQILGQGPKLLIQFQNNGVVDDSQLPKDRFSAERLKGVDSTLKIQPAKLEDSAVYLCASSCSDNLRGQYFGPGTRLTVT.

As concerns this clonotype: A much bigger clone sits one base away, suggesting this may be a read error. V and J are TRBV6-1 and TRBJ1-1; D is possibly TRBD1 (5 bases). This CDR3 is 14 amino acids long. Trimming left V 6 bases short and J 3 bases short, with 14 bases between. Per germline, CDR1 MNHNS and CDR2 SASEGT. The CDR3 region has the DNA TGTGCCAGCAGAGGGGACTTATTGGACACTGAAGCTTTCTTT. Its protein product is CASRGDLLDTEAFF.

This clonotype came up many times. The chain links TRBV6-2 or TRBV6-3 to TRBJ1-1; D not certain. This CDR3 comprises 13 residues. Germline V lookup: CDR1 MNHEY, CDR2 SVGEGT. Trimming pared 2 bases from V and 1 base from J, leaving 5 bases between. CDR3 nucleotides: TGTGCCAGCAGTTACGACGGGAACACTGAAGCTTTCTTT. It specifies CASSYDGNTEAFF.

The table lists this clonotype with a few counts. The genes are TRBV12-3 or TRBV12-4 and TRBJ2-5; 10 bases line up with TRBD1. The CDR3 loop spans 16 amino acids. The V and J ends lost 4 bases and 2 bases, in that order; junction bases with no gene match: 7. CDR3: CASSWGQGIGQETQYF. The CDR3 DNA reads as TGTGCCAGCAGTTGGGGACAGGGGATAGGGCAAGAGACCCAGTACTTC.

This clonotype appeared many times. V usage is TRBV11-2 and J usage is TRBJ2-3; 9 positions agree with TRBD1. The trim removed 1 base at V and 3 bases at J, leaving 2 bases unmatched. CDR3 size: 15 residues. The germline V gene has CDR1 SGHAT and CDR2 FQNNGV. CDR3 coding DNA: TGTGCCAGCAGCTTAGGCGACAGGGGGACAGATACGCAGTATTTT. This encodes CASSLGDRGTDTQYF.

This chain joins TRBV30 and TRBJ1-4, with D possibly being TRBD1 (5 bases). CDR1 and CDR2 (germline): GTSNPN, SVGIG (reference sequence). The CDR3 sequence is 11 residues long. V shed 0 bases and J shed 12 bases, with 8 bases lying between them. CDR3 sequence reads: CAWSVGAQLFF. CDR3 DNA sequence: TGTGCCTGGAGTGTCGGGGCCCAACTGTTTTTT.

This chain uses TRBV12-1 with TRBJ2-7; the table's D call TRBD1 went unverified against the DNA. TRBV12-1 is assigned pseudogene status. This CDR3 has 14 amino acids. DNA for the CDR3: TGTGCCAGCAGCCTCAAACAGGGCACCCACGAGCAGTACTTC. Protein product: CASSLKQGTHEQYF.

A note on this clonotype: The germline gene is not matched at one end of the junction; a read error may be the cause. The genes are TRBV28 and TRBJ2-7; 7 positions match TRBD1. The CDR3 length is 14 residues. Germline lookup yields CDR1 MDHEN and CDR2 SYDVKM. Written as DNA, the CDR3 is TGTGGCAGCAGAGCGACAGGGCTCCCCTTCGAGCAGTACTTC. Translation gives CGSRATGLPFEQYF.